The sequence of this T cell receptor beta chain was determined in a study of T cell responses to AZD1222 COVID-19 vaccine. With regard to this clone: Its specificity is not known.

Overall study findings and caveats: Following two doses of AZD1222, Spike-specific TCR breadth and depth rose. A mostly white British donor set with more females was recruited, and clonal diversity was possibly underestimated. Spike was spanned by vaccine-associated CD4 TCRs, with dominance at 160-218 and 743-854.

This CDR3 region has 15 residues. The trim removed 5 bases at V and 4 bases at J, leaving 9 bases unmatched. The germline V gene encodes CDR1 SGHAT and CDR2 FQDESV (reference sequence). Generated by immunoSEQ multiplex PCR, the TCRdb table keeps only in-frame clones and is missing some. The sample includes 120,000 to 150,000 clones, 91% of them seen just once. The source of this sequence is an adult who received the MenACWY meningococcal vaccine as a control. The source material was peripheral blood, sampled 28 days after the second dose of the MenACWY control vaccine. The V gene is TRBV11-1, the J gene TRBJ2-7, with TRBD1 matching 9 bases. The CDR3 DNA reads TGTGCCAGCAGCCAGGGGACAGGGAGTCGGTACGAGCAGTACTTC. Amino acids: CASSQGTGSRYEQYF.